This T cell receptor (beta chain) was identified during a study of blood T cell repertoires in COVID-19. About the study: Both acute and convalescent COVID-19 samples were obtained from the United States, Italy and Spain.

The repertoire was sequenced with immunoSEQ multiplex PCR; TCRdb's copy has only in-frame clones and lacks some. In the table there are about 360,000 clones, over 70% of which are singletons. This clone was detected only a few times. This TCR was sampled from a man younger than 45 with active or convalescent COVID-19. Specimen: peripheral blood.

CDR3 in amino acids: CASSGTSGSYTQYF. The CDR3 nucleotides read TGTGCCAGTTCCGGGACTAGCGGGAGCTATACGCAGTATTTT. The chain joins TRBV3-1 (or the pseudogene TRBV3-2) to TRBJ2-3; TRBD2 agrees at 14 bases. V shed 9 bases, J shed 7 bases, and the junction held 6 bases outside the gene matches. The CDR3 is 14 residues long. Germline assignment: CDR1 LGHDT and CDR2 YNNKEL (reference sequence).